Each of the 18 T cell receptor beta chains below was sequenced from the same sample in a study of Graves' ophthalmopathy and Graves' hyperthyroidism. The study amplified TCR beta CDR3 regions using RNA transcripts. Second-round multiplex PCR came after first-round RT-PCR with HTBI primers. Each CDR3 protein gets one entry after TCRdb re-called the multiplex PCR reads with MiXCR. Of some 410,000 distinct CDR3 sequences detected, roughly 21% appear once; the ten largest clones hold 2.5% to 3%. Material for sequencing was peripheral blood. The source of these receptors is a woman under 30 with stable Graves' hyperthyroidism.

This clonotype has ten or more counts. This sequence joins TRBV4-1 and TRBJ1-2; TRBD1 agrees at 7 bases. The CDR3 loop spans 16 amino acids. With 3 bases clipped from V and 1 base from J, the junction kept 8 bases outside the gene matches. Germline V CDR1 and CDR2: MGHRA, YSYEKL. CDR3 loop: CASSHNTGTDNYGYTF. CDR3 sequence (DNA): TGCGCCAGCAGCCACAATACCGGGACAGATAACTATGGCTACACCTTC.

This clonotype was detected many times. The chain combines TRBV20-1 with TRBJ2-7; 8 bases are a match to TRBD2. The CDR3 has 15 residues. Per the germline V gene, CDR1 is DFQATT and CDR2 is SNEGSKA (reference sequence). V dropped 1 base and J dropped 3; count of bases not matched to a gene: 8. DNA of the CDR3: TGCAGTGCTAGAGTTCCGGGACTAGAAGACTACGAGCAGTACTTC. Translating it yields CSARVPGLEDYEQYF.

V is TRBV11-2 and J is TRBJ2-5, with 8 bases identical to TRBD1. The germline V gene has CDR1 SGHAT and CDR2 FQNNGV. The CDR3 sequence is 16 residues long. After removal of 5 bases from V and 1 base from J, the junction contained 9 bases not matched to a gene. The CDR3 nucleotides are TGTGCCAGCAGCCCCGGACAGGGTCGTGCCCAAGAGACCCAGTACTTC. Its protein product is CASSPGQGRAQETQYF.

This clonotype was observed at least ten times. The chain is built from TRBV5-1 and TRBJ2-7, with D possibly matching TRBD1 (5 bases). In germline, CDR1 is SGHRS, CDR2 YFSETQ. Trimming removed 0 bases at V and 5 bases at J, with 15 bases between. The CDR3 extends over 15 amino acids. The DNA for the CDR3 is TGCGCCAGCAGCTTGGCTGCGACAGCCAGCGACGAGCAGTACTTC. Its translation: CASSLAATASDEQYF.

This clonotype has at least ten counts. This sequence joins TRBV5-1 and TRBJ1-1; unclear D gene. V was trimmed by 0 bases and J by 5 bases, leaving 14 bases between them. Looked up from germline, CDR1 is SGHRS and CDR2 is YFSETQ. This CDR3 contains 15 residues. CDR3 nucleotides: TGCGCCAGCAGCTTGGATCTCCGGACGGCAACTGAAGCTTTCTTT. Translated, it gives CASSLDLRTATEAFF.

The sample holds a few counts of this clonotype. The chain couples TRBV12-3 or TRBV12-4 to TRBJ2-5, with 10 bases matching TRBD1. The V and J ends lost 6 bases and 5 bases, in that order; junction bases with no gene match: 6. The CDR3 covers 14 residues. The CDR3 DNA reads as TGTGCCAGCAGGGGGACAGGGGAACAGGAGACCCAGTACTTC. This encodes CASRGTGEQETQYF.

This clonotype was recorded at least ten times. The chain has TRBV6-2 or TRBV6-3 and TRBJ2-5; D not certain. The CDR3 covers 14 residues. Germline V gene lookup returns CDR1 MNHEY and CDR2 SVGEGT. Trimming shortened V by 7 bases and J by 9 bases, and 21 bases separated the two germline ends. This CDR3 is CASNLLRGLGSQYF. The CDR3 DNA follows: TGTGCCAGCAACTTACTAAGAGGATTGGGGTCCCAGTACTTC.

The chain combines TRBV11-1 with TRBJ2-7, with D possibly TRBD2 on 7 matching bases. Germline-derived CDR1 and CDR2 are SGHAT and FQDESV (reference sequence). This CDR3 region has 18 residues. Trimming removed 6 bases from V and 2 bases from J, with 26 bases in between. Written as DNA, the CDR3 is TGTGCCAGCAGTTACCGACGAGGGGGGGAGGTCCTACCCTACGAGCAGTACTTC. The encoded protein is CASSYRRGGEVLPYEQYF.

At least ten counts were recorded for this clonotype. The chain has TRBV6-5 and TRBJ2-6; D gene unclear. The germline V gene encodes CDR1 MNHEY and CDR2 SVGAGI. V was clipped by 2 bases and J by 0 bases, with 8 bases between them. This CDR3 comprises 16 residues. As DNA, the CDR3 is TGTGCCAGCAGTTACATACCGAACTCTGGGGCCAACGTCCTGACTTTC. Protein: CASSYIPNSGANVLTF.

This chain connects TRBV29-1 to TRBJ1-2, with no clear D. The V end lost 4 bases, the J end lost 1 base, and 4 bases lay between the germline ends. CDR1 SQVTM and CDR2 ANQGSEA come from the germline V gene. The CDR3 is made up of 11 amino acids. CDR3 in amino acids: CSVAFNYGYTF. In DNA form, the CDR3 reads TGCAGCGTTGCCTTTAACTATGGCTACACCTTC.

The V and J genes are TRBV5-1 and TRBJ2-3, with D perhaps assigned TRBD1 or TRBD2 (5 bases each). The CDR3 covers 16 residues. Germline CDR1 is SGHRS and CDR2 is YFSETQ. The germline V and J ends were trimmed by 4 bases and 0 bases, with 15 bases remaining between them. The CDR3 DNA reads TGCGCCAGCAGCCCCCGCCTTGGGGGAAGCACAGATACGCAGTATTTT. Amino acid sequence: CASSPRLGGSTDTQYF.

The CDR3 nucleotides are TGTGCCAGCAGTGGAGACAGGCCGGAATCTCGCTATGGCTACACCTTC. It yields the protein CASSGDRPESRYGYTF. The gene calls are TRBV27 and TRBJ1-2; D possibly corresponds to TRBD1 (6 bases). This CDR3 is 16 amino acids long. V was shortened by 5 bases and J by 4 bases, with 20 bases between the two germline ends. Germline V gene sequence: CDR1 MNHEY, CDR2 SMNVEV (reference sequence).

This clonotype was seen ten or more times. This chain links TRBV6-2 or TRBV6-3 with TRBJ1-2; D is unclear. Deletions cut 6 bases from V and 7 bases from J, with 15 bases between. The CDR3 loop spans 13 amino acids. CDR1 is MNHEY, CDR2 SVGEGT, per germline. The CDR3 bases are TGTGCCAGCAGCTCTGGGCCGTCCGTTGGCTACACCTTC. It is translated as CASSSGPSVGYTF.

This clonotype was seen repeatedly, ten times or more. V and J are TRBV20-1 and TRBJ2-4; 7 bases are shared with TRBD1. After removal of 3 bases from V and 0 bases from J, the junction contained 17 bases not matched to a gene. This CDR3 contains 19 residues. CDR1 and CDR2 (germline): DFQATT, SNEGSKA (reference sequence). For the CDR3, the DNA is TGCAGTGCTAGCCGATGGCCAGGGGGTAACTTTGGAGCCAAAAACATTCAGTACTTC. This translates into CSASRWPGGNFGAKNIQYF.

CDR3 residues: CSARGVAGGGETQYF. DNA for the CDR3: TGCAGTGCTAGGGGGGTTGCAGGGGGCGGGGAGACCCAGTACTTC. The chain joins TRBV20-1 to TRBJ2-5; TRBD1 agrees at 8 bases. The trim removed 3 bases at V and 5 bases at J, leaving 11 bases unmatched. CDR1 and CDR2 (germline): DFQATT, SNEGSKA (reference sequence). The CDR3 loop spans 15 amino acids.

This clonotype was observed many times. CDR3 loop: CSVGSGIGTDTQYF. Here the CDR3 DNA reads TGCAGCGTTGGGTCCGGGATCGGCACAGATACGCAGTATTTT. The chain couples TRBV29-1 to TRBJ2-3; possibly TRBD2 for D (5 bases). Germline CDR1 and CDR2: SQVTM and ANQGSEA. The CDR3 length is 14 residues. V dropped 4 bases and J dropped 1 base, with 12 bases sitting between them.

The chain recombines TRBV6-4 with TRBJ2-2, with 9 bases aligning to TRBD1. CDR1 is MRHNA, CDR2 SNTAGT, per germline. V shed 4 bases and J 13 bases; nucleotides not matched to a gene: 4. The CDR3 sequence is 12 residues long. CDR3 in amino acids: CASSGDRVRLFF. The CDR3 region has the DNA TGTGCCAGCAGTGGGGACAGGGTGCGGCTGTTTTTT.

This clonotype showed up many times. The V gene is TRBV25-1, the J gene TRBJ1-3, with 11 nucleotides matching TRBD1. Germline V gene data show CDR1 as MGHDK and CDR2 as SYGVNS. V shed 4 bases, J shed 6 bases, and the junction held 5 bases outside the gene matches. The CDR3 consists of 15 residues. The CDR3: CASSVRDRGKNTIYF. DNA of the CDR3: TGTGCCAGCAGTGTTCGGGACAGGGGGAAAAACACCATATATTTT.